This T cell receptor (beta chain) was documented in a study of identical twins. TCRdb reprocessed the 5' RACE reads via MiXCR and lists one record per CDR3 protein. The data show approximately 890,000 distinct CDR3 sequences, with approximately 13% seen just once and around 1.5% held by the top ten. This clonotype was counted only a few times. V dropped 3 bases and J dropped 5; count of bases not matched to a gene: 5. The germline CDR1 and CDR2 sequences are KGHSH and LQKENI. This CDR3 is 14 amino acids long. The donor group consisted entirely of healthy Caucasians. The same data also went into a second study, on yellow fever vaccine responses in identical twins.

The origin of this receptor is a woman between 18 and 29 years old in good health. The J gene is TRBJ2-3, the V gene TRBV18; 7 nucleotides agree with TRBD2. Sequencing was done on a sample of PBMCs. CDR3 bases: TGTGCCAGCTCACCGACGGGGGGTCAAGATACGCAGTATTTT. This encodes CASSPTGGQDTQYF.